The next 24 T cell receptor beta chains were all read from a single sample in a study of blood T cell repertoires in COVID-19. Assay: immunoSEQ multiplex PCR; the TCRdb copy retains only in-frame clones and omits some. Among 350,000 to 550,000 clones listed, 85% to 90% were seen once. Sequencing used PBMCs or T cells enriched from blood (not recorded which). These receptors came from a man aged 25 to 40 who had recovered from COVID-19.

The V gene is TRBV28, the J gene TRBJ2-5, with a tentative D call TRBD2 (7 bases). Trimming left V 6 bases short and J 7 bases short, with 24 bases between. Germline lookup yields CDR1 MDHEN and CDR2 SYDVKM. This CDR3 is 16 amino acids long. The CDR3 nucleotides read TGTGCCAGCAGCCCAAAACAGGGAGGGAGTAGAGGGACCCAGTACTTC. Amino acids: CASSPKQGGSRGTQYF. The variable domain in full, with the rest retrieved from reference TRBV28 and TRBJ2-5, is DVKVTQSSRYLVKRTGEKVFLECVQDMDHENMFWYRQDPGLGLRLIYFSYDVKMKEKGDIPEGYSVSREKKERFSLILESASTNQTSMYLCASSPKQGGSRGTQYFGPGTRLLVL.

This sequence joins TRBV7-6 and TRBJ1-5; 7 positions match TRBD1. Germline V gene lookup returns CDR1 SGHVS and CDR2 FNYEAQ. V shed 5 bases and J 6 bases; nucleotides not matched to a gene: 7. This CDR3 is 14 amino acids long. The CDR3 protein is CASSAETGSQPQHF. The CDR3, as DNA: TGTGCCAGCAGCGCAGAGACAGGGAGTCAGCCCCAGCATTTT.

V is TRBV3-1 (or the pseudogene TRBV3-2) and J is TRBJ2-1, with 9 positions matching TRBD1. The V gene's germline CDR1 is LGHDT and CDR2 YNNKEL (reference sequence). V gave up 4 bases and J gave up 8 bases; unmatched junction bases: 9. The CDR3 length is 15 residues. DNA for the CDR3: TGTGCCAGCAGCCGCGGGACAGGGAGGTCCCATGAGCAGTTCTTC. Amino acid sequence: CASSRGTGRSHEQFF.

This clone was counted a few times. The chain carries TRBV12-3 or TRBV12-4 and TRBJ1-5; possible D gene TRBD1, 6 bases. The ends were cut back, 7 bases at V and 7 bases at J, with 14 bases in the middle. The CDR3 is made up of 13 amino acids. CDR3 nucleotides: TGTGCCAGCAACTACAGGGCAAGGCAGCCCCAGCATTTT. This translates into CASNYRARQPQHF.

As DNA, the CDR3 is TGCGCCAGCAGCTTGGGGACAGACTACCGAAACTATGGCTACACCTTC. Its translation is CASSLGTDYRNYGYTF. The rearrangement uses TRBV5-1 and TRBJ1-2; possible D gene TRBD1, 6 bases. CDR3 length: 16 residues. CDR1 and CDR2 (germline): SGHRS, YFSETQ. The V gene lost 0 bases and the J gene lost 2 bases, with 14 bases spanning the gap.

The J gene is TRBJ2-3, the V gene TRBV29-1; TRBD2 is a possible D gene (6 bases). Germline values: CDR1 SQVTM, CDR2 ANQGSEA. V lost 7 bases and J 0 bases, leaving 8 bases between the germline ends. The CDR3 is made up of 12 amino acids. The chain's CDR3 is CSASGSTDTQYF. In DNA, the CDR3 is TGCAGCGCCAGCGGGAGCACAGATACGCAGTATTTT.

The chain has TRBV5-1 and TRBJ2-3; 9 bases are a match to TRBD2. The CDR3 is made up of 13 amino acids. V shed 5 bases, J shed 4 bases, and the junction held 2 bases outside the gene matches. CDR1 and CDR2 (germline): SGHRS, YFSETQ. The CDR3 sequence: CASRTSGPDTQYF. In nucleotides, the CDR3 is TGCGCCAGCAGGACTAGCGGCCCAGATACGCAGTATTTT.

The V call is TRBV5-1, the J call TRBJ1-2, with D perhaps matching TRBD1 (5 bases). CDR3 length: 14 amino acids. V dropped 0 bases and J dropped 8 bases, with 14 bases sitting between them. Germline CDR1 and CDR2: SGHRS and YFSETQ. Written as DNA, the CDR3 is TGCGCCAGCAGCTTGGTAGGCCAGGGAGGAGGCTACACCTTC. Translated: CASSLVGQGGGYTF.

The chain combines TRBV6-9 with TRBJ1-4; D not certain. Per the germline V gene, CDR1 is MNHGY and CDR2 is SVAAGI. The germline V and J ends were trimmed by 4 bases and 2 bases, with 11 bases remaining between them. The CDR3 has 15 amino acids. The CDR3 DNA sequence: TGTGCCAGCAGTTCTTTGACATTCACTAATGAAAAACTGTTTTTT. Translating it yields CASSSLTFTNEKLFF.

The chain combines TRBV6-4 with TRBJ2-1; D is ambiguous. Germline V CDR1 and CDR2: MRHNA, SNTAGT. The CDR3 has 13 residues. V was trimmed by 2 bases and J by 7 bases, leaving 9 bases between them. The CDR3 DNA is TGTGCCAGCAGTGACGTGGTTAGTAATGAGCAGTTCTTC. Its translation: CASSDVVSNEQFF.

The chain has TRBV7-9 and TRBJ2-2; no clear D gene. In germline, CDR1 is SEHNR, CDR2 FQNEAQ (reference sequence). V was shortened by 2 bases and J by 4 bases, with 11 bases between the two germline ends. The CDR3 runs to 15 residues. CDR3 sequence reads: CASSLLRSSTGELFF. For the CDR3, the DNA is TGTGCCAGCAGCTTACTTCGATCTAGCACCGGGGAGCTGTTTTTT.

CDR3 region: CASSPREGAGYTF. The CDR3, as DNA: TGTGCCAGCAGTCCGCGGGAAGGAGCTGGCTACACCTTC. The chain combines TRBV2 with TRBJ1-2; no definite D call. The germline V gene has CDR1 SNHLY and CDR2 FYNNEI. V dropped 5 bases and J dropped 7 bases, with 14 bases sitting between them. This CDR3 has 13 residues.

The rearrangement uses TRBV4-1 and TRBJ2-7, with no clear D. Germline loops: CDR1 MGHRA, CDR2 YSYEKL. The ends were cut back, 0 bases at V and 1 base at J, with 7 bases in the middle. CDR3 length: 14 residues. Here the CDR3 DNA reads TGCGCCAGCAGCCAAGATGGAGATTCCTACGAGCAGTACTTC. Its protein is CASSQDGDSYEQYF.

The chain employs TRBV12-5 and TRBJ1-4, with TRBD1 matching over 9 bases. This CDR3 has 17 amino acids. The germline CDR1 and CDR2 sequences are LGHNT and FRNRAP. Trimming cost V 6 bases and J 0 bases; bases outside gene matches: 8. The chain's CDR3 is CASGRKGQGTTNEKLFF. CDR3 coding DNA: TGTGCTAGTGGCCGCAAGGGACAGGGAACAACTAATGAAAAACTGTTTTTT.

The chain is built from TRBV28 and TRBJ1-6; tentative D call: TRBD1 (6 bases). This CDR3 has 15 residues. CDR1 and CDR2 from the germline V gene are MDHEN and SYDVKM. Trimming shortened V by 6 bases and J by 10 bases, and 19 bases separated the two germline ends. The CDR3 protein is CASSITGQGRSPLHF. CDR3 coding DNA: TGTGCCAGCAGCATTACCGGGCAGGGGCGGTCACCCCTCCACTTT.

V usage is TRBV30 and J usage is TRBJ2-2; D uncertain. Per germline, CDR1 GTSNPN and CDR2 SVGIG (reference sequence). This CDR3 comprises 14 residues. Trimming stripped 0 bases from V and 7 bases from J, with 12 bases between. Here the CDR3 reads CAWSVGPLRGELFF. The CDR3 DNA reads TGTGCCTGGAGTGTTGGCCCCCTTCGCGGGGAGCTGTTTTTT.

V and J are TRBV3-1 (or the pseudogene TRBV3-2) and TRBJ2-2; 12 bases are shared with TRBD2. The CDR3 contains 16 residues. The V gene's germline CDR1 is LGHDT and CDR2 YNNKEL (reference sequence). The V segment lost 9 bases and the J segment 0 bases; nucleotides outside the gene matches: 5. CDR3 nucleotides: TGTGCCAGTACCGGGACTAGCGGGCCGAACACCGGGGAGCTGTTTTTT. It encodes CASTGTSGPNTGELFF.

This rearrangement joins TRBV1 to TRBJ2-7; no DNA check was done on the table's D call, TRBD2. TRBV1 is tagged as a pseudogene. This CDR3 has 16 residues. The CDR3 coding sequence is TGCACCAGCAGCCAACGCGGACTAGCGCTATCCTACGAGCAGTACTTC. The encoded protein is CTSSQRGLALSYEQYF.

The rearrangement links TRBV11-2 to TRBJ2-1, with TRBD2 identical over 7 bases. Germline V gives CDR1 SGHAT, CDR2 FQNNGV. There are 16 residues in the CDR3. After removal of 5 bases from V and 0 bases from J, the junction contained 7 bases not matched to a gene. The CDR3 loop reads CASSPLALSSYNEQFF. The CDR3 nucleotides are TGTGCCAGCAGCCCACTAGCGCTGAGCTCCTACAATGAGCAGTTCTTC.

The chain recombines TRBV7-6 with TRBJ1-2; 10 nucleotides match TRBD1. From germline, CDR1 is SGHVS and CDR2 FNYEAQ. CDR3 length: 16 residues. Trimming took 1 base from V and 6 from J; bases not matched to a gene: 8. As DNA, the CDR3 is TGTGCCAGCAGCTTAGGAACGACAGGGGGCGTGGATGGCTACACCTTC. Its protein product is CASSLGTTGGVDGYTF.

This rearrangement joins TRBV12-5 to TRBJ1-6; D might be TRBD1 (5 bases). Germline CDR1 reads LGHNT; CDR2 reads FRNRAP. The length of the CDR3 is 17 residues. V was pared by 0 bases and J by 8 bases, with 17 bases between. Here the CDR3 DNA reads TGTGCTAGTGGTTTGGTACGTACAGGTCTGGCAGATTCACCCCTCCACTTT. This codes for CASGLVRTGLADSPLHF.

The chain links TRBV7-9 to TRBJ1-6; D not resolved. The germline CDR1 and CDR2 sequences are SEHNR and FQNEAQ (reference sequence). V lost 4 bases to trimming and J lost 9 bases, with 16 bases between them. This CDR3 has 15 residues. The DNA for the CDR3 is TGTGCCAGCAGCTCTCGAGCCCTGGGAGTTTCACCCCTCCACTTT. Translating gives CASSSRALGVSPLHF.

The V gene is TRBV19, the J gene TRBJ2-7; 12 bases agree with TRBD2. Germline loops: CDR1 LNHDA, CDR2 SQIVND (reference sequence). There are 16 residues in the CDR3. Trimming took 6 bases from V and 4 from J; bases not matched to a gene: 10. The CDR3 coding sequence is TGTGCCAGTAGCGGTACTAGCGGGAGGACAACATACGAGCAGTACTTC. Amino acids: CASSGTSGRTTYEQYF.

This rearrangement joins TRBV5-1 to TRBJ2-1; 12 positions match TRBD2. The V segment lost 2 bases and the J segment 1 base; nucleotides outside the gene matches: 7. The germline CDR1 and CDR2 sequences are SGHRS and YFSETQ. The CDR3 consists of 18 residues. The CDR3 DNA is TGCGCCAGCAGCTTTTCCTCTCTAGCGGGAGGGTCCTACAATGAGCAGTTCTTC. Translation gives CASSFSSLAGGSYNEQFF. Full variable domain (remainder filled in from reference TRBV5-1 and TRBJ2-1): KAGVTQTPRYLIKTRGQQVTLSCSPISGHRSVSWYQQTPGQGLQFLFEYFSETQRNKGNFPGRFSGRQFSNSRSEMNVSTLELGDSALYLCASSFSSLAGGSYNEQFFGPGTRLTVL.